This T cell receptor beta chain emerged from a study of CD8 T cells in Susac syndrome. A quantity of roughly 0.5 to 1 ug RNA underwent reverse transcription using random hexamers. TCRdb reanalysed the immunoSEQ multiplex PCR reads using MiXCR and keeps one entry per CDR3 protein. The sample holds hundreds of thousands of distinct CDR3 sequences, approximately 94% seen once. The sequence was obtained from a human donor with Susac syndrome. Sequenced sample: CD4+ T cells from PBMCs.

The CDR3 sequence: CASSPGGGDADTQYF. As DNA, the CDR3 is TGTGCCAGCAGCCCGGGGGGCGGGGACGCAGATACGCAGTATTTT. The chain couples TRBV5-5 to TRBJ2-3, with D possibly matching TRBD2 (7 bases). Looked up from germline, CDR1 is SGHKS and CDR2 is YYEKEE (reference sequence). The length of the CDR3 is 15 residues. The germline V and J ends were trimmed by 4 bases and 4 bases, with 16 bases remaining between them.